This passage covers 29 T cell receptor beta chains from one sample sequenced in a study of breast tumors, draining lymph nodes, adjacent tissues. The lymph nodes were axillary draining lymph nodes from breast cancer patients. TCRdb re-called the multiplex PCR reads with MiXCR, one entry per CDR3 protein. There are over 150,000 distinct CDR3 sequences in the sample; 30% to 40% occur only once, and over 4% lies in the top ten. Sequencing was carried out using axillary lymph node tissue. Receptors were obtained from a female donor with breast cancer. Some clones in this sample may be carry-over from other donors' samples.

This clonotype was observed a few times. The chain employs TRBV6-5 and TRBJ2-1; 7 positions match TRBD2. The CDR3 consists of 17 residues. Germline values: CDR1 MNHEY, CDR2 SVGAGI. Trimming at V came to 5 bases and at J to 6 bases, leaving 16 bases not matched to a gene. The CDR3 region is CASSRLSWGGSFNEQFF. Here the CDR3 DNA reads TGTGCCAGCAGTCGACTCTCTTGGGGCGGGAGTTTCAATGAGCAGTTCTTC.

The sample holds many counts of this clonotype. Compared with germline, one end of the junction differs, possibly owing to a read error. The gene calls are TRBV15 and TRBJ1-3; D is unresolved. The CDR3 is 14 residues long. Germline values: CDR1 LNHNV, CDR2 YYDKDF (reference sequence). DNA of the CDR3: TGTGCCACCAGCAGAGATCCCTCTAGAAACACCATATATTTT. It is translated as CATSRDPSRNTIYF. The whole variable domain, remainder taken from reference TRBV15 and TRBJ1-3, is DAMVIQNPRYQVTQFGKPVTLSCSQTLNHNVMYWYQQKSSQAPKLLFHYYDKDFNNEADTPDNFQSRRPNTSFCFLDIRSPGLGDTAMYLCATSRDPSRNTIYFGEGSWLTVV.

This clonotype has at least ten counts. The CDR3 sequence is CASSSLPTGGKVYEQYF. The CDR3 DNA reads TGCGCCAGCAGCTCTTTACCTACAGGGGGGAAGGTTTACGAGCAGTACTTC. J is TRBJ2-7 and V is TRBV5-1; 8 nucleotides align to TRBD1. J gave up 4 bases and V 3 bases, and 15 bases lay outside the gene matches. The V gene's germline CDR1 is SGHRS and CDR2 YFSETQ. The CDR3 is 17 amino acids.

As to this clonotype: A much larger clone is a single base away; this may be a read error. The chain has TRBV6-4 and TRBJ1-5; D not resolved. The CDR3 extends over 14 amino acids. V lost 3 bases and J lost 5, with 11 bases in between. Germline CDR1 MRHNA, CDR2 SNTAGT. In DNA, the CDR3 is TGTGCCAGCAGTGAGGGCGGAATTTATCAGCCCCAGCATTTT. It codes for CASSEGGIYQPQHF.

V usage is TRBV5-6 and J usage is TRBJ1-1, with TRBD1 matching 7 bases. The V segment lost 0 bases and the J segment 0 bases; nucleotides outside the gene matches: 8. Germline V gene data show CDR1 as SGHDT and CDR2 as YYEEEE. The CDR3 totals 17 residues. The CDR3 loop is CASSLDRGRVMNTEAFF. CDR3 nucleotides: TGTGCCAGCAGCTTGGACAGGGGTAGAGTGATGAACACTGAAGCTTTCTTT.

Note on this clonotype: The DNA is left out, because the CDR3 cannot be placed on it with certainty; the CDR3 is given as TCRdb lists it. The gene calls are TRBV9 and TRBJ1-5. The CDR3 adds up to 23 amino acids, both ends counted. Per the germline V gene, CDR1 is SGDLS and CDR2 is YYNGEE. This CDR3 is CASSVDITAYEQSFGPGNQPQHF.

In this sample, this clonotype turned up many times. The gene calls are TRBV18 and TRBJ2-1; D not certain. CDR1 and CDR2 from the germline V gene are KGHSH and LQKENI. This CDR3 is 15 amino acids long. V was clipped by 2 bases and J by 7 bases, with 15 bases between them. CDR3 coding DNA: TGTGCCAGCTCACCAGGGCCAGCGAATCGGAATGAGCAGTTCTTC. Protein product: CASSPGPANRNEQFF.

This clonotype was found many times. The chain is built from TRBV7-2 and TRBJ2-3, with D tentatively TRBD1 or TRBD2 (5 bases each). Germline assignment: CDR1 SGHTA and CDR2 FQGNSA. Trimming shortened V by 7 bases and J by 6 bases, and 17 bases separated the two germline ends. CDR3 length: 14 residues. The CDR3 spells CASTKLGDSDTQYF. DNA for the CDR3: TGTGCCAGCACCAAGTTGGGGGATAGCGATACGCAGTATTTT. The full variable domain, in which reference TRBV7-2 and TRBJ2-3 provide the parts outside the CDR3, is GAGVSQSPSNKVTEKGKDVELRCDPISGHTALYWYRQSLGQGLEFLIYFQGNSAPDKSGLPSDRFSAERTGGSVSTLTIQRTQQEDSAVYLCASTKLGDSDTQYFGPGTRLTVL.

Ten or more counts support this clonotype. The J gene is TRBJ2-7, the V gene TRBV25-1; D is ambiguous. Germline CDR1 MGHDK, CDR2 SYGVNS. V gave up 3 bases and J gave up 4 bases, with 4 bases separating them. The CDR3 runs to 11 residues. The CDR3: CASSDRYEQYF. The CDR3 coding sequence is TGTGCCAGCAGTGATAGGTACGAGCAGTACTTC.

The V and J genes are TRBV19 and TRBJ2-5; possibly TRBD2 for D (6 bases). Trimming left V 3 bases short and J 5 bases short, with 16 bases between. There are 15 residues in the CDR3. Germline V gene sequence: CDR1 LNHDA, CDR2 SQIVND (reference sequence). CDR3 sequence: CASSMGGQPGETQYF. The CDR3 DNA follows: TGTGCCAGTAGTATGGGAGGACAACCGGGGGAGACCCAGTACTTC. The full variable domain, with the rest looked up from reference TRBV19 and TRBJ2-5, is DGGITQSPKYLFRKEGQNVTLSCEQNLNHDAMYWYRQDPGQGLRLIYYSQIVNDFQKGDIAEGYSVSREKKESFPLTVTSAQKNPTAFYLCASSMGGQPGETQYFGPGTRLLVL.

This clonotype has at least ten counts. The J gene is TRBJ1-2, the V gene TRBV20-1; TRBD1 might be the D (6 bases). Trimming took off 0 bases at V and 0 bases at J, with 23 bases between the two ends. Germline lookup yields CDR1 DFQATT and CDR2 SNEGSKA (reference sequence). The CDR3 spans 19 residues. The CDR3 protein is CSARDRGSGTKSANYGYTF. In nucleotides, the CDR3 is TGCAGTGCTAGAGATCGGGGGTCCGGGACAAAATCAGCTAACTATGGCTACACCTTC.

The chain joins TRBV2 to TRBJ2-7; TRBD2 matches at 7 bases. Unmatched junction bases numbered 4, after V lost 4 bases and J lost 4 bases. Germline V gene sequence: CDR1 SNHLY, CDR2 FYNNEI. The CDR3 sequence is 13 residues long. CDR3 in DNA: TGTGCCAGCAGTGTAGGCGGGGGTTACGAGCAGTACTTC. It specifies CASSVGGGYEQYF.

This chain uses TRBV6-2 or TRBV6-3 with TRBJ2-1; 8 bases are a match to TRBD2. Germline CDR1 reads MNHEY; CDR2 reads SVGEGT. The CDR3 is made up of 13 amino acids. The ends lost 5 bases at V and 6 bases at J; junction bases unmatched: 3. The CDR3 nucleotides read TGTGCCAGCAGTCACGGACTAGCCAATGAGCAGTTCTTC. Translation gives CASSHGLANEQFF.

Turning to this clonotype: A read error may be the cause here, since a much bigger clone is one base away. The J gene is TRBJ1-2, the V gene TRBV5-1, with D perhaps matching TRBD1 (6 bases). Germline assignment: CDR1 SGHRS and CDR2 YFSETQ. The CDR3 length is 15 residues. The CDR3 DNA follows: TGCGCCTGCAGCTTGGCCCCAGGGGTAGACTATGGCTACACCTTC. It codes for CACSLAPGVDYGYTF.

This clonotype was detected ten times or more. The rearrangement links TRBV5-8 to TRBJ1-4; 8 bases are shared with TRBD1. Germline V CDR1 and CDR2: SGHTS, YDEGEE. J lost 7 bases, V lost 4 bases, and 6 bases had no gene match. This CDR3 comprises 14 residues. CDR3 sequence: CASSLQGAGEKLFF. In nucleotides, the CDR3 is TGTGCCAGCAGCCTTCAGGGGGCAGGTGAAAAACTGTTTTTT.

The chain couples TRBV7-2 to TRBJ2-4; 9 bases line up with TRBD2. The CDR3 runs to 14 residues. Germline-derived CDR1 and CDR2 are SGHTA and FQGNSA. After removal of 3 bases from V and 5 bases from J, the junction contained 2 bases not matched to a gene. The CDR3 protein is CASSLGLAQNIQYF. CDR3 bases: TGTGCCAGCAGCTTGGGACTAGCTCAAAACATTCAGTACTTC. The whole variable domain, remainder taken from reference TRBV7-2 and TRBJ2-4, is GAGVSQSPSNKVTEKGKDVELRCDPISGHTALYWYRQSLGQGLEFLIYFQGNSAPDKSGLPSDRFSAERTGGSVSTLTIQRTQQEDSAVYLCASSLGLAQNIQYFGAGTRLSVL.

CDR3 amino acids: CAISLAGGHYNEQFF. The CDR3 DNA reads as TGTGCCATCAGTCTAGCGGGGGGGCACTACAATGAGCAGTTCTTC. This chain uses TRBV10-3 with TRBJ2-1, with TRBD2 matching 12 bases. The junction had 2 bases not matched to a gene; V was cut back by 5 bases and J by 3 bases. Germline V gives CDR1 ENHRY, CDR2 SYGVKD. This CDR3 comprises 15 residues.

The chain carries TRBV2 and TRBJ1-1, with 7 positions matching TRBD1. The germline V gene has CDR1 SNHLY and CDR2 FYNNEI. The CDR3 totals 14 residues. V gave up 8 bases and J gave up 0 bases; unmatched junction bases: 6. The CDR3 sequence: CASHPQGMNTEAFF. Written as DNA, the CDR3 is TGTGCCAGCCACCCACAGGGGATGAACACTGAAGCTTTCTTT. The variable domain in full, completed from reference TRBV2 and TRBJ1-1, reads EPEVTQTPSHQVTQMGQEVILRCVPISNHLYFYWYRQILGQKVEFLVSFYNNEISEKSEIFDDQFSVERPDGSNFTLKIRSTKLEDSAMYFCASHPQGMNTEAFFGQGTRLTVV.

This rearrangement joins TRBV12-3 or TRBV12-4 to TRBJ1-2; D might be TRBD1 (5 bases). V was trimmed by 6 bases and J by 0 bases, leaving 41 bases between them. The CDR3 length is 24 residues. CDR3: CASSGDSVPFRVAIFLCANYGYTF. CDR3 nucleotide sequence: TGTGCCAGCAGCGGAGACAGTGTCCCTTTTAGAGTGGCTATATTCTTATGTGCTAACTATGGCTACACCTTC.

The rearrangement links TRBV2 to TRBJ2-2; D possibly corresponds to TRBD2 (6 bases). The CDR3 totals 13 residues. Germline CDR1 is SNHLY and CDR2 is FYNNEI. The V end was cut by 4 bases, the J end by 7 bases, with 10 bases between. In DNA, the CDR3 is TGTGCCAGCAGTGCGGGAGCGGACGGGGAGCTGTTTTTT. Amino acid sequence: CASSAGADGELFF.

This clonotype came up many times. The rearrangement uses TRBV12-3 or TRBV12-4 and TRBJ2-3, with D perhaps TRBD2 (6 bases). CDR3 length: 15 amino acids. The V end was cut by 5 bases, the J end by 10 bases, with 22 bases between. The CDR3 sequence: CASSPRTLVGTSQYF. As DNA, the CDR3 is TGTGCCAGCAGTCCGCGGACGCTAGTGGGGACTTCGCAGTATTTT.

This clonotype was counted a single time. The V and J genes are TRBV14 and TRBJ1-4; a possible D gene is TRBD1 (5 bases). Germline loops: CDR1 SGHDN, CDR2 FVKESK. The length of the CDR3 is 14 residues. The V and J ends lost 3 bases and 7 bases respectively, with 12 bases between them. CDR3 in amino acids: CASSQMIGGEKLFF. CDR3 DNA sequence: TGTGCCAGCAGCCAGATGATTGGGGGTGAAAAACTGTTTTTT.

This clonotype was counted a few times. The chain uses TRBV28 and TRBJ2-7, with 11 bases lining up with TRBD2. From germline, CDR1 is MDHEN and CDR2 SYDVKM. The CDR3 covers 16 residues. J lost 6 bases, V lost 6 bases, and 13 bases had no gene match. DNA for the CDR3: TGTGCCAGCAGCCTCTTTACCCTAGCGGGAGGAGGCGAGCAGTACTTC. Its protein product is CASSLFTLAGGGEQYF. Variable domain in full (rest from reference TRBV28 and TRBJ2-7): DVKVTQSSRYLVKRTGEKVFLECVQDMDHENMFWYRQDPGLGLRLIYFSYDVKMKEKGDIPEGYSVSREKKERFSLILESASTNQTSMYLCASSLFTLAGGGEQYFGPGTRLTVT.

As concerns this clonotype: This may be a read error: a much more frequent sequence differs by one nucleotide. CDR3 protein: CASQSRATFYGQYF. The CDR3 DNA is TGTGCCAGCCAGAGTAGAGCCACCTTCTACGGGCAGTACTTC. The chain is built from TRBV6-5 and TRBJ2-7; no definite D call. Germline CDR1 and CDR2: MNHEY and SVGAGI. This CDR3 is built from 14 residues.

The gene calls are TRBV19 and TRBJ2-2, with a possible D match to TRBD1 (6 bases). Germline loops: CDR1 LNHDA, CDR2 SQIVND (reference sequence). This CDR3 has 15 residues. V gave up 3 bases and J gave up 9 bases, with 17 bases separating them. CDR3 amino acids: CASSMSPGDARELFF. The CDR3, as DNA: TGTGCCAGTAGTATGTCCCCAGGGGACGCCAGGGAGCTGTTTTTT.

The table lists this clonotype with many counts. The chain employs TRBV7-9 and TRBJ2-3; D is unresolved. This CDR3 is built from 13 residues. The V end lost 4 bases, the J end lost 2 bases, and 7 bases lay between the germline ends. CDR1 is SEHNR, CDR2 FQNEAQ, per germline (reference sequence). The CDR3 sequence: CASSSLDTDTQYF. The CDR3 nucleotides are TGTGCCAGCAGCTCGCTTGACACAGATACGCAGTATTTT.

Many counts were recorded for this clonotype. The chain is built from TRBV20-1 and TRBJ1-2; possible D gene TRBD1, 5 bases. Trimming removed 5 bases from V and 2 bases from J, with 15 bases in between. The CDR3 consists of 14 residues. CDR1 is DFQATT, CDR2 SNEGSKA, per germline (reference sequence). This CDR3 is CSAGRQRGNYGYTF. The CDR3 region has the DNA TGCAGTGCTGGCAGACAGCGTGGGAACTATGGCTACACCTTC.

Notes on this clonotype: This may arise from a read error, as a much more abundant clone is one base away. V and J are TRBV7-9 and TRBJ2-3; TRBD2 matches at 13 bases. In germline, CDR1 is SEHNR, CDR2 FQNEAQ (reference sequence). CDR3 size: 16 residues. The V segment lost 5 bases and the J segment 7 bases; nucleotides outside the gene matches: 9. The CDR3 DNA is TGTGCCAGCAGCACCCAACTAGCGGGGGGGCCGAATACGCAGTATTTT. It codes for CASSTQLAGGPNTQYF.

V usage is TRBV30 and J usage is TRBJ1-1; D unresolved. There are 11 residues in the CDR3. Trimming took off 5 bases at V and 0 bases at J, with 4 bases between the two ends. Germline V gives CDR1 GTSNPN, CDR2 SVGIG (reference sequence). DNA of the CDR3: TGTGCCTGGGGTATGAACACTGAAGCTTTCTTT. Translating gives CAWGMNTEAFF.